Listed here is a single TCR beta chain. Its specificity is not known. Between the trimmed V and J ends, which lost 4 bases and 4 bases, there was a span of 25 bases. This CDR3 spans 18 amino acids. Looked up from germline, CDR1 is WNHNN and CDR2 is SYGVQD (reference sequence). Healthy donors of bone marrow made up the group. PCR employed 60 Vbeta and 13 Jbeta primers. Clones were sequenced by immunoSEQ multiplex PCR, and TCRdb holds only the in-frame ones, with some missing. Among roughly 120,000 clones listed, roughly 80% were seen once. The data derive from a study of cytomegalovirus exposure and HLA in healthy donors. Study findings and constraints: Later findings reportedly placed an Asian-associated ancestry cluster below the approximately 670-donor mean for N-insertions.

The sample consisted of PBMCs. The gene calls are TRBV10-1 and TRBJ2-5; possible D gene TRBD2, 6 bases. This clonotype originated in a female donor in good health and CMV-seropositive. The CDR3 loop is CASSAPNPGVSVSETQYF. The CDR3 nucleotides read TGCGCCAGCAGTGCCCCCAATCCGGGGGTTAGTGTTTCAGAGACCCAGTACTTC.